This T cell receptor beta chain is drawn from a study of sequential checkpoint blockade in melanoma. On the study more broadly: First-line arms were nivolumab then ipilimumab, or the reverse, randomized 1:1. Maintenance nivolumab came after either treatment sequence.

Profiled with immunoSEQ multiplex PCR; TCRdb holds only in-frame clones, not every one. The data contain 20,000 to 25,000 clones, approximately 68% of them singletons. The treatment is: randomized to nivolumab then ipilimumab (arm A) or the reverse (arm B). Patients had received no earlier DNA-damaging chemotherapy. PBMC sorting kept live CD3+CD8+ cells without CD19 or CD56. The CDR3 is made up of 13 amino acids. The V end lost 5 bases, the J end lost 4 bases, and 12 bases lay between the germline ends. Germline assignment: CDR1 LNHDA and CDR2 SQIVND (reference sequence). The clonotype comes from a human donor with melanoma. This specimen consisted of CD8+ T cells sorted from blood (inferred from file names), obtained from a patient given nivolumab and ipilimumab in sequence. The J gene is TRBJ2-7, the V gene TRBV19, with D maybe TRBD1 (6 bases). Here the CDR3 reads CASSLGQLYEQYF. CDR3 nucleotide sequence: TGTGCCAGTAGTTTAGGACAGCTGTACGAGCAGTACTTC.